This TCR beta chain was profiled in a study of blood T cell repertoires in COVID-19 (dated by TCRdb to about 2020). About the study as a whole: The collaborator samples originated in the United States, Italy and Spain and spanned the acute and convalescent phases of COVID-19. The material from the prospective study consisted of cDNA or gDNA derived from T cells, B-cell-depleted T cells, or PBMCs. Subjects who had been exposed to COVID-19, were actively infected with it, or had recovered from it provided the deeply sampled blood TCRbeta repertoires that made up the dataset. The repertoires were released in a freely available public database meant as a resource for research on the immune response to SARS-CoV-2. Samples were obtained from the ongoing ImmuneRACE study (first 160 participants) and from about 1,300 subjects provided by 6 global collaborators. The sample metadata nearly always contained a de-identified subject ID, COVID-19 status, age in years and sex. Where available, HLA class I and class II types were taken from metadata supplied by the sample provider and were not determined by assay-based typing.

With regard to this clone: No cognate antigen has been identified for it. Base qualities were left out, and no much larger clone turns up one base away.

TCRbeta CDR3 regions were amplified from genomic DNA by means of the immunoSEQ Assay, a bias-controlled multiplex PCR. The authors' pipeline ran thus. Within the assay, amplification of reference gene primers was used to estimate how many nucleated cells each sample contained. Sequence reads were collapsed and filtered to measure the absolute abundance of every unique TCRbeta CDR3 rearrangement. For each sample, productive Simpson clonality was calculated by taking the square root of Simpson's diversity index across productive rearrangements. Sourced from immuneACCESS, this table was stored by TCRdb with only in-frame sequences that have V and J called. A share of the clones is absent; for the studies checked, an unresolved V gene accounts for under half, and the remainder has no known explanation. V and J calls and clone size are copied from that table; D and trimming were computed from the DNA. The sample profile shows 300,000 to 350,000 clones; roughly nine tenths of them were found once. The ten most abundant clones make up 3% to 4% of the sample.

Study-wide conclusions, independent of this receptor: Clinical and demographic metadata were provided uncurated, with the amount varying by source and participant.

V gives up 3 bases and J gives up 5 bases, and the segment between their germline ends measures 10 bases. Measured from the cysteine to the phenylalanine, the CDR3 is 13 residues long. The retained sequence is limited to the CDR3, 39 bases, with the frame set at the first base. The germline V gene gives CDR1 as MGHDK and CDR2 as SYGVNS. One collaborating source in Seattle enrolled patients while the patients were actively infected and followed the patients over time throughout the course of disease. Whole blood was collected in K2EDTA tubes by collaborating institutions according to the institutions' own protocols. For TCRbeta analysis, collaborators shipped samples as frozen whole blood, isolated PBMCs, or DNA extracted from either of those sample types.

This receptor chain uses TRBV25-1 and TRBJ2-5, with the D gene call left open. Sequencing input: peripheral blood. The sequence derives from a woman aged 55-70 years with COVID-19, enrolled during active disease. The sequenced DNA: TGTGCCAGCAGTGATAGTCCGTGGGAGACCCAGTACTTC. Protein translation: CASSDSPWETQYF.